The rows below give T cell receptor beta chains drawn from one sample of a study of T cells after yellow fever vaccination. Each CDR3 protein gets one entry after TCRdb re-called the 5' RACE reads with MiXCR. The profile shows 600,000 to 750,000 distinct CDR3 sequences, 12% of them singletons. The material was PBMCs, obtained on the day of the yellow fever booster vaccination. These receptors came from a man aged 25 to 40 who received the YFV17D yellow fever vaccine. CDR3s include the opening cysteine and the closing phenylalanine or tryptophan. Each record gives: V gene, clone size, J gene, D gene, CDR3 DNA, CDR3 protein. D genes are given only for firm matches. Clone size appears in some rows only: once, few, many, or a class for an expanded clone.

v_gene: TRBV29-1
abundance: few
j_gene: TRBJ1-1
d_gene: NA
CDR3nt: TGCAGCGGAAAGGTCGCCACTGAAGCTTTCTTT
CDR3aa: CSGKVATEAFF

v_gene: TRBV7-2
abundance: NA
j_gene: TRBJ2-1
d_gene: NA
CDR3nt: TGTGCCAGCAGCCCTTGGGAACCCCCCTCCTACAATGAGCAGTTCTTC
CDR3aa: CASSPWEPPSYNEQFF

v_gene: TRBV7-9
abundance: NA
j_gene: TRBJ2-2
d_gene: NA
CDR3nt: TGTGCCAGCCCCCCGTGGGGAGCGAACACCGGGGAGCTGTTTTTT
CDR3aa: CASPPWGANTGELFF

v_gene: TRBV7-9
abundance: many
j_gene: TRBJ2-7
d_gene: TRBD1
CDR3nt: TGTGCCAGCAACTCGGCCCGGGACAGCTCCTACGAGCAGTACTTC
CDR3aa: CASNSARDSSYEQYF

v_gene: TRBV3-1
abundance: few
j_gene: TRBJ2-5
d_gene: NA
CDR3nt: TGTGCCAGCAGCCCGGTTAGAGGGTCGGGAGAGACCCAGTACTTC
CDR3aa: CASSPVRGSGETQYF

v_gene: TRBV18
abundance: NA
j_gene: TRBJ2-5
d_gene: TRBD1
CDR3nt: TGTGCCAGCTCACCGACAGGGCCAAAAGAGACCCAGTACTTC
CDR3aa: CASSPTGPKETQYF

v_gene: TRBV12-3/TRBV12-4
abundance: NA
j_gene: TRBJ2-1
d_gene: TRBD1
CDR3nt: TGTGCCAGCAGCTCCCAGGGGGTGCCCTACAATGAGCAGTTCTTC
CDR3aa: CASSSQGVPYNEQFF

v_gene: TRBV20-1
abundance: few
j_gene: TRBJ2-1
d_gene: NA
CDR3nt: TGCAGTGCTAGACCCCCCGTGGGGCGGATCCACAATGAGCAGTTCTTC
CDR3aa: CSARPPVGRIHNEQFF

v_gene: TRBV29-1
abundance: few
j_gene: TRBJ2-6
d_gene: NA
CDR3nt: TGCAGCGTATCCCGGCGAACGCTCGGTGGGGCCAACGTCCTGACTTTC
CDR3aa: CSVSRRTLGGANVLTF

v_gene: TRBV5-1
abundance: NA
j_gene: TRBJ2-3
d_gene: NA
CDR3nt: TGCGCCGGCAGTTCAGAGCAAGATACGCAGTATTTT
CDR3aa: CAGSSEQDTQYF

v_gene: TRBV7-8
abundance: NA
j_gene: TRBJ2-1
d_gene: NA
CDR3nt: TGTGCCAGCAGCTTGGTAGCGAACTACAATGAGCAGTTCTTC
CDR3aa: CASSLVANYNEQFF

v_gene: TRBV5-5
abundance: NA
j_gene: TRBJ2-3
d_gene: NA
CDR3nt: TGTGCCAGCAGTCCAGTGGGAACAGATACGCAGTATTTT
CDR3aa: CASSPVGTDTQYF

v_gene: TRBV5-4
abundance: NA
j_gene: TRBJ2-7
d_gene: TRBD2
CDR3nt: TGTGCCAGCAGCTTGGCCGCGGGGGAGACCTACGAGCAGTACTTC
CDR3aa: CASSLAAGETYEQYF

v_gene: TRBV9
abundance: NA
j_gene: TRBJ2-2
d_gene: NA
CDR3nt: TGTGCCAGCAGCGTAGTATCTAGCGAGGCGAGTGGCACCGGGGAGCTGTTTTTT
CDR3aa: CASSVVSSEASGTGELFF

v_gene: TRBV20-1
abundance: NA
j_gene: TRBJ2-2
d_gene: NA
CDR3nt: TGCAGTGCTACCTTAATTGGGGGAGGCACCGGGGAGCTGTTTTTT
CDR3aa: CSATLIGGGTGELFF

v_gene: TRBV7-9
abundance: few
j_gene: TRBJ2-2
d_gene: NA
CDR3nt: TGTGCCAGCAGCACCAGTGGGGGTTCCGGGGAGCTGTTTTTT
CDR3aa: CASSTSGGSGELFF

v_gene: TRBV24-1
abundance: few
j_gene: TRBJ2-2
d_gene: NA
CDR3nt: TGTGCCACCAGTGACGAGGAGCCCACCGGGGAGCTGTTTTTT
CDR3aa: CATSDEEPTGELFF

v_gene: TRBV12-3/TRBV12-4
abundance: many
j_gene: TRBJ2-7
d_gene: TRBD2
CDR3nt: TGTGCCAGCAGTCTAACCGGGACTAGCGGGGAGCAGTACTTC
CDR3aa: CASSLTGTSGEQYF

v_gene: TRBV10-3
abundance: NA
j_gene: TRBJ2-5
d_gene: TRBD1
CDR3nt: TGTGCCATCAGTGAAGGGGGCGCCTACGAGACCCAGTACTTC
CDR3aa: CAISEGGAYETQYF

v_gene: TRBV5-1
abundance: few
j_gene: TRBJ2-1
d_gene: TRBD2
CDR3nt: TGCGCCAGCAGCCGTACTAGCGGGAGGACTGACAATGAGCAGTTCTTC
CDR3aa: CASSRTSGRTDNEQFF

v_gene: TRBV6-5
abundance: NA
j_gene: TRBJ2-1
d_gene: TRBD2
CDR3nt: TGTGCCAGCAGTTACTCGTCAGCGGGAAACTACAATGAGCAGTTCTTC
CDR3aa: CASSYSSAGNYNEQFF

v_gene: TRBV29-1
abundance: few
j_gene: TRBJ2-7
d_gene: TRBD1
CDR3nt: TGCAGCGTCGCCGGACAGGTCGGACTCCTCGACTGGGAGTACTTC
CDR3aa: CSVAGQVGLLDWEYF

v_gene: TRBV20-1
abundance: few
j_gene: TRBJ2-3
d_gene: TRBD2
CDR3nt: TGCAGTGCCGGAGCGGGAGTAGGCACAGATACGCAGTATTTT
CDR3aa: CSAGAGVGTDTQYF

v_gene: TRBV12-3/TRBV12-4
abundance: many
j_gene: TRBJ1-6
d_gene: TRBD1
CDR3nt: TGTGCCAGCAGGGCCAGGGGGGAGTCACCCCTCCACTTT
CDR3aa: CASRARGESPLHF

v_gene: TRBV6-1
abundance: NA
j_gene: TRBJ2-7
d_gene: TRBD2
CDR3nt: TGTGCCAGCAGTCCGGGACTAGCGAGGTACGAGCAGTACTTC
CDR3aa: CASSPGLARYEQYF

v_gene: TRBV20-1
abundance: NA
j_gene: TRBJ1-1
d_gene: NA
CDR3nt: TGCAGTGCTAGATGGGAGGGAAACACTGAAGCTTTCTTT
CDR3aa: CSARWEGNTEAFF

v_gene: TRBV5-6
abundance: NA
j_gene: TRBJ1-5
d_gene: TRBD1
CDR3nt: TGTGCCAGCAGCGTATACTCCGGGACAGGGAATCAGCCCCAGCATTTT
CDR3aa: CASSVYSGTGNQPQHF

v_gene: TRBV20-1
abundance: NA
j_gene: TRBJ2-7
d_gene: TRBD2
CDR3nt: TGCAGTGCTAGCCTGGCGGGAGGGCAACCCGAGCAGTACTTC
CDR3aa: CSASLAGGQPEQYF

v_gene: TRBV7-2
abundance: NA
j_gene: TRBJ2-3
d_gene: NA
CDR3nt: TGTGCCAGCAGCTTAATAAGCACAGATACGCAGTATTTT
CDR3aa: CASSLISTDTQYF

v_gene: TRBV20-1
abundance: few
j_gene: TRBJ2-1
d_gene: TRBD2
CDR3nt: TGCAGTGCAACACTAGCGGGAAGGACATACAATGAGCAGTTCTTC
CDR3aa: CSATLAGRTYNEQFF

v_gene: TRBV4-2
abundance: few
j_gene: TRBJ2-3
d_gene: NA
CDR3nt: TGTGCCAGCAGCCAAGTGAACACTGGCGGGATAGATACGCAGTATTTT
CDR3aa: CASSQVNTGGIDTQYF

v_gene: TRBV29-1
abundance: few
j_gene: TRBJ1-5
d_gene: TRBD1
CDR3nt: TGCAGCGTATTAGTAGGGACAGCGTACGGCCCCCAGCATTTT
CDR3aa: CSVLVGTAYGPQHF

v_gene: TRBV10-3
abundance: few
j_gene: TRBJ2-7
d_gene: NA
CDR3nt: TGTGCCATCAACGGGGGTACCTACGAGCAGTACTTC
CDR3aa: CAINGGTYEQYF

v_gene: TRBV21-1
abundance: NA
j_gene: TRBJ2-2
d_gene: NA
CDR3nt: TGTGCCAGCGCATACCCGACAGGGGTTGGCACCGGGGAGCTGTTTTTT
CDR3aa: CASAYPTGVGTGELFF

v_gene: TRBV7-2
abundance: NA
j_gene: TRBJ2-6
d_gene: NA
CDR3nt: TGTGCCAGCAGATATCCGGGGGCCAACTCTGGGGCCAACGTCCTGACTTTC
CDR3aa: CASRYPGANSGANVLTF

v_gene: TRBV20-1
abundance: NA
j_gene: TRBJ2-7
d_gene: TRBD2
CDR3nt: TGCAGTGCTAGACGGACTAGCGCCAAGGGCGAGCAGTACTTC
CDR3aa: CSARRTSAKGEQYF

v_gene: TRBV7-9
abundance: few
j_gene: TRBJ2-1
d_gene: NA
CDR3nt: TGTGCCAGCAGCTTTCTCCAGCGGACCTACAATGAGCAGTTCTTC
CDR3aa: CASSFLQRTYNEQFF

v_gene: TRBV7-6
abundance: few
j_gene: TRBJ2-7
d_gene: NA
CDR3nt: TGTGCCAGCAGCAGAGACGGAGCGTGGCGTGAAACCTCCTACGAGCAGTACTTC
CDR3aa: CASSRDGAWRETSYEQYF

v_gene: TRBV10-3
abundance: NA
j_gene: TRBJ2-4
d_gene: TRBD2
CDR3nt: TGTGCCACCTCCCTTGGGAGGGAAGCCAAAAACATTCAGTACTTC
CDR3aa: CATSLGREAKNIQYF

v_gene: TRBV29-1
abundance: many
j_gene: TRBJ2-3
d_gene: NA
CDR3nt: TGCAGCGTTGAAGGGGCAGATACGCAGTATTTT
CDR3aa: CSVEGADTQYF

v_gene: TRBV20-1
abundance: NA
j_gene: TRBJ2-5
d_gene: TRBD2
CDR3nt: TGCAGTGCGGATACTACTAGCGGGAGTGGGGAGACCCAGTACTTC
CDR3aa: CSADTTSGSGETQYF

v_gene: TRBV7-9
abundance: NA
j_gene: TRBJ2-7
d_gene: NA
CDR3nt: TGTGCCAGCAGCTTAGGTGGTCCGGGTTACGAGCAGTACTTC
CDR3aa: CASSLGGPGYEQYF

v_gene: TRBV7-8
abundance: few
j_gene: TRBJ2-5
d_gene: TRBD2
CDR3nt: TGTGCCAGCAGCAAGACTAGCGGCGGAGAGACCCAGTACTTC
CDR3aa: CASSKTSGGETQYF

v_gene: TRBV5-1
abundance: NA
j_gene: TRBJ2-7
d_gene: TRBD2
CDR3nt: TGCGCCAGCAGCTTGGGTCAAGCGGGAGGGCCCGGTGCTGACTTC
CDR3aa: CASSLGQAGGPGADF

v_gene: TRBV4-2
abundance: few
j_gene: TRBJ2-4
d_gene: NA
CDR3nt: TGTGCCAGCAGCGCCGAAGCAGGGGCTGGAAACATTCAGTACTTC
CDR3aa: CASSAEAGAGNIQYF

v_gene: TRBV27
abundance: NA
j_gene: TRBJ2-1
d_gene: TRBD2
CDR3nt: TGTGCCAGCAGTTCAGGGAGGGTTTTGTATGAGCAGTTCTTC
CDR3aa: CASSSGRVLYEQFF

v_gene: TRBV11-2
abundance: NA
j_gene: TRBJ2-7
d_gene: NA
CDR3nt: TGTGCCAGCAGCTTAGACAGGGATCCCTACGAGCAGTACTTC
CDR3aa: CASSLDRDPYEQYF

v_gene: TRBV7-8
abundance: NA
j_gene: TRBJ2-4
d_gene: NA
CDR3nt: TGTGCCAGCAGCCCTTCGGGGCCCCAAAATATAGACAAAAACATTCAGTACTTC
CDR3aa: CASSPSGPQNIDKNIQYF

v_gene: TRBV10-2
abundance: NA
j_gene: TRBJ2-7
d_gene: TRBD2
CDR3nt: TGCGCCAGCAGGGAACCCGGACTAGGGTTGGGGCCGCCTCTCTACGAGCAGTACTTC
CDR3aa: CASREPGLGLGPPLYEQYF

v_gene: TRBV25-1
abundance: NA
j_gene: TRBJ2-6
d_gene: NA
CDR3nt: TGTGCCAGCACTGCCGCGGGAGCCAACGTCCTGACTTTC
CDR3aa: CASTAAGANVLTF

v_gene: TRBV10-3
abundance: NA
j_gene: TRBJ2-5
d_gene: NA
CDR3nt: TGTGCCATCAAACAGCATGGCGCGGAGACCCAGTACTTC
CDR3aa: CAIKQHGAETQYF

v_gene: TRBV20-1
abundance: few
j_gene: TRBJ2-2
d_gene: NA
CDR3nt: TGCAGTGCTAGAGAGCGGGACGAGGTCACCGGGGAGCTGTTTTTT
CDR3aa: CSARERDEVTGELFF

v_gene: TRBV4-3
abundance: many
j_gene: TRBJ2-7
d_gene: TRBD1
CDR3nt: TGCGCCAGCAGCCTAGATACGGGACAGGGGGCTGACGAGCAGTACTTC
CDR3aa: CASSLDTGQGADEQYF

v_gene: TRBV29-1
abundance: few
j_gene: TRBJ2-5
d_gene: NA
CDR3nt: TGCAGCGTTTTGTCGGAAGAGACCCAGTACTTC
CDR3aa: CSVLSEETQYF

v_gene: TRBV7-8
abundance: many
j_gene: TRBJ2-5
d_gene: NA
CDR3nt: TGTGCCAGCGGCGCGGGTTTCCAAGAGACCCAGTACTTC
CDR3aa: CASGAGFQETQYF

v_gene: TRBV6-5
abundance: few
j_gene: TRBJ1-4
d_gene: TRBD1
CDR3nt: TGTGCCAGCAGTTACTTGGGACAGGGAAATAAAAAACTGTTTTTT
CDR3aa: CASSYLGQGNKKLFF

v_gene: TRBV14
abundance: few
j_gene: TRBJ2-1
d_gene: TRBD2
CDR3nt: TGTGCCAGCAGCCAAGAGCTAGCGGGAGGGCCGTTGAATGAGCAGTTCTTC
CDR3aa: CASSQELAGGPLNEQFF

v_gene: TRBV7-2
abundance: NA
j_gene: TRBJ2-1
d_gene: NA
CDR3nt: TGTGCCAGCAGCCCGTCCCGGGACGTTTACAATGAGCAGTTCTTC
CDR3aa: CASSPSRDVYNEQFF

v_gene: TRBV12-3/TRBV12-4
abundance: NA
j_gene: TRBJ2-7
d_gene: TRBD1
CDR3nt: TGTGCCATCTGCTTAAGGTTGGGGACAGCCTCCACAGGCAACGAGCAGTACTTC
CDR3aa: CAICLRLGTASTGNEQYF